The 25 T cell receptor beta chains in this list originate from one sample, sequenced in a study of T cell responses to AZD1222 COVID-19 vaccine. The table came from immunoSEQ multiplex PCR; TCRdb's copy has only in-frame clones and leaves some out. The sample includes about 120,000 clones, roughly nine tenths of them seen just once. The specimen was peripheral blood, collected 28 days after the second AZD1222 dose. The receptors stem from an adult who received the AZD1222 COVID-19 vaccine.

V usage is TRBV7-3 and J usage is TRBJ2-1; a possible D gene is TRBD2 (5 bases). Germline V gene sequence: CDR1 SGHTA, CDR2 FQGTGA. This CDR3 contains 14 residues. Trimming removed 2 bases from V and 6 bases from J, with 11 bases in between. The CDR3 sequence is CASSLLSGSNEQFF. The DNA of the CDR3 is TGTGCCAGCAGCTTACTCTCTGGGAGCAATGAGCAGTTCTTC.

This clone was counted a single time. V and J are TRBV3-1 (or the pseudogene TRBV3-2) and TRBJ2-7, with 11 bases that match TRBD2. Germline lookup yields CDR1 LGHDT and CDR2 YNNKEL (reference sequence). With V trimmed by 4 bases and J by 7 bases, 6 bases remained unmatched. The CDR3 has 14 amino acids. The CDR3 region is CASSRNSGRGEQYF. CDR3 bases: TGTGCCAGCAGCCGAAATAGCGGGAGGGGGGAGCAGTACTTC.

The V and J genes are TRBV4-2 and TRBJ2-3; D uncertain. The CDR3 contains 12 residues. The germline V and J ends were trimmed by 0 bases and 6 bases, with 4 bases remaining between them. CDR1 is LGHNA and CDR2 is YNFKEQ in the germline V gene. CDR3 amino acids: CASSQDLDTQYF. The DNA of the CDR3 is TGTGCCAGCAGCCAAGATTTGGATACGCAGTATTTT.

The rearrangement joins TRBV10-1 to TRBJ2-7; D is uncertain. Deletions cut 0 bases from V and 5 bases from J, with 11 bases between. This CDR3 region has 14 residues. CDR1 and CDR2 (germline): WNHNN, SYGVQD (reference sequence). CDR3 DNA: TGCGCCAGCAGTGAGTCGACTGGGGTCCACGAGCAGTACTTC. Encoded protein: CASSESTGVHEQYF.

V gene TRBV30 combines with J gene TRBJ1-5; D is possibly TRBD1 (5 bases). Germline values: CDR1 GTSNPN, CDR2 SVGIG (reference sequence). The CDR3 has 13 amino acids. The V end lost 5 bases, the J end lost 1 base, and 9 bases lay between the germline ends. CDR3 sequence: CAWAGGSNQPQHF. The CDR3 region has the DNA TGTGCCTGGGCCGGGGGAAGCAATCAGCCCCAGCATTTT.

V is TRBV11-1 and J is TRBJ1-4, with a weak D call TRBD1 (6 bases). Trimming removed 2 bases at V and 8 bases at J, with 15 bases between. CDR1 SGHAT and CDR2 FQDESV come from the germline V gene (reference sequence). CDR3 length: 15 amino acids. This chain's CDR3 is CASSLSARGGEKLFF. The CDR3 region has the DNA TGTGCCAGCAGCTTATCCGCCAGGGGTGGCGAAAAACTGTTTTTT.

This chain connects TRBV24-1 to TRBJ2-2; a weak D match, TRBD1 (6 bases). Trimming pared 3 bases from V and 6 bases from J, leaving 16 bases between. Germline V gene lookup returns CDR1 KGHDR and CDR2 SFDVKD. CDR3 size: 16 residues. The CDR3: CATSDPLRGISGELFF. The CDR3 nucleotides read TGTGCCACCAGTGATCCCCTCAGGGGTATTTCCGGGGAGCTGTTTTTT.

The rearrangement joins TRBV7-3 to TRBJ1-2; possibly TRBD1 for D (5 bases). The CDR3 runs to 15 residues. Trimming took 5 bases from V and 6 from J, leaving 19 bases between them. Germline V gene lookup returns CDR1 SGHTA and CDR2 FQGTGA. The CDR3 DNA reads TGTGCCAGCAGCCCAACACCCCCGGACAAAGATGGCTACACCTTC. It is translated as CASSPTPPDKDGYTF. The full variable domain, with the rest looked up from reference TRBV7-3 and TRBJ1-2, is GAGVSQTPSNKVTEKGKYVELRCDPISGHTALYWYRQSLGQGPEFLIYFQGTGAADDSGLPNDRFFAVRPEGSVSTLKIQRTERGDSAVYLCASSPTPPDKDGYTFGSGTRLTVV.

The chain has TRBV4-2 and TRBJ1-2; D possibly corresponds to TRBD1 (5 bases). The CDR3 runs 14 residues. V lost 0 bases and J lost 5, with 10 bases in between. Germline CDR1 is LGHNA and CDR2 is YNFKEQ. The CDR3 nucleotides read TGTGCCAGCAGCCAAGATCTGTGGGGGTATGGCTACACCTTC. This sequence encodes CASSQDLWGYGYTF.

The chain recombines TRBV13 with TRBJ1-1, with D maybe TRBD1 (5 bases). The CDR3 contains 13 residues. V lost 6 bases and J lost 8, with 16 bases in between. Germline V gives CDR1 PRHDT, CDR2 FYEKMQ (reference sequence). The CDR3 loop is CASSYRGGREAFF. The CDR3 nucleotides read TGTGCCAGCAGTTACCGCGGGGGGAGGGAAGCTTTCTTT.

The chain couples TRBV18 to TRBJ2-7, with 9 bases lining up with TRBD1. Germline V CDR1 and CDR2: KGHSH, LQKENI. V lost 5 bases to trimming and J lost 2 bases; unmatched junction nucleotides: 4. There are 14 residues in the CDR3. CDR3 nucleotides: TGTGCCAGCTCATCCGGGACAGGGACCTACGAGCAGTACTTC. Protein sequence: CASSSGTGTYEQYF. Using reference TRBV18 and TRBJ2-7 for the parts outside the CDR3, the full variable domain is NAGVMQNPRHLVRRRGQEARLRCSPMKGHSHVYWYRQLPEEGLKFMVYLQKENIIDESGMPKERFSAEFPKEGPSILRIQQVVRGDSAAYFCASSSGTGTYEQYFGPGTRLTVT.

The rearrangement joins TRBV6-6 to TRBJ2-7; D is unresolved. The CDR3 spans 11 residues. Germline V gene sequence: CDR1 MNHNY, CDR2 SVGAGI (reference sequence). Trimming took off 4 bases at V and 6 bases at J, with 7 bases between the two ends. CDR3 nucleotides: TGTGCCAGCAGTTCATACTGCGAGCAGTACTTC. Protein sequence: CASSSYCEQYF.

CDR3 nucleotides: TGTGCCAGCAGCTTGGGGGGTCTTGGGGCCAACGTCCTGACTTTC. Translating it yields CASSLGGLGANVLTF. V usage is TRBV5-4 and J usage is TRBJ2-6; D gene unclear. V was trimmed by 0 bases and J by 3 bases, leaving 7 bases between them. This CDR3 contains 15 residues. Germline CDR1 and CDR2: SGHNT and YYREEE (reference sequence).

The V gene is TRBV9, the J gene TRBJ1-5, with 9 bases fitting TRBD1. With 4 bases clipped from V and 6 bases from J, the junction kept 8 bases outside the gene matches. The CDR3 totals 15 residues. The germline V gene encodes CDR1 SGDLS and CDR2 YYNGEE. CDR3: CASSLGGTGRQPQHF. DNA of the CDR3: TGTGCCAGCAGCCTGGGGGGGACAGGGCGTCAGCCCCAGCATTTT. Based on the CDR3 plus reference TRBV9 and TRBJ1-5, the full variable domain is DSGVTQTPKHLITATGQRVTLRCSPRSGDLSVYWYQQSLDQGLQFLIQYYNGEERAKGNILERFSAQQFPDLHSELNLSSLELGDSALYFCASSLGGTGRQPQHFGDGTRLSIL.

This chain joins TRBV28 and TRBJ1-1; D is undetermined. This CDR3 is built from 11 residues. Trimming removed 5 bases from V and 4 bases from J, with 5 bases in between. Germline CDR1 is MDHEN and CDR2 is SYDVKM. In DNA, the CDR3 is TGTGCCAGCAGTCGGTTCACTGAAGCTTTCTTT. Translation gives CASSRFTEAFF. Filled out from reference TRBV28 and TRBJ1-1, the complete variable domain reads DVKVTQSSRYLVKRTGEKVFLECVQDMDHENMFWYRQDPGLGLRLIYFSYDVKMKEKGDIPEGYSVSREKKERFSLILESASTNQTSMYLCASSRFTEAFFGQGTRLTVV.

V is TRBV28 and J is TRBJ1-6, with D possibly being TRBD1 (5 bases). Per the germline V gene, CDR1 is MDHEN and CDR2 is SYDVKM. The CDR3 has 15 residues. V was trimmed by 0 bases and J by 7 bases, leaving 10 bases between them. The CDR3 sequence: CASSLWGDLNSPLHF. In nucleotides, the CDR3 is TGTGCCAGCAGTTTATGGGGGGACTTAAATTCACCCCTCCACTTT.

This clone was observed a handful of times. Relative to the germline gene, one junction end is altered; a read error may explain this. The gene calls are TRBV7-9 and TRBJ2-7; TRBD1 is a possible D gene (5 bases). CDR3 length: 11 amino acids. CDR1 and CDR2 from the germline V gene are SEHNR and FQNEAQ (reference sequence). The CDR3 protein is CASSFGQKINF. In DNA form, the CDR3 reads TGTGCCAGCAGCTTCGGACAAAAAATCAACTTC.

V and J are TRBV7-3 and TRBJ2-3; 16 bases match TRBD2. Germline V gives CDR1 SGHTA, CDR2 FQGTGA. J lost 5 bases, V lost 0 bases, and 5 bases had no gene match. The length of the CDR3 is 18 residues. CDR3 coding DNA: TGTGCCAGCAGCTTAACGGGACTAGCGGGAGGGTCGGGAGATACGCAGTATTTT. This encodes CASSLTGLAGGSGDTQYF.

This chain uses TRBV10-1 with TRBJ2-3; the D gene is possibly TRBD2 (5 bases). V lost 3 bases and J 0 bases, leaving 13 bases between the germline ends. CDR1 and CDR2 (germline): WNHNN, SYGVQD (reference sequence). The CDR3 totals 16 residues. The CDR3 protein is CASSDLRGSSTDTQYF. The CDR3 coding sequence is TGCGCCAGCAGTGATTTACGGGGTTCTAGCACAGATACGCAGTATTTT.

V usage is TRBV19 and J usage is TRBJ2-1, with D perhaps matching TRBD1 or TRBD2 (5 bases each). CDR1 LNHDA and CDR2 SQIVND come from the germline V gene (reference sequence). This CDR3 contains 12 residues. Trimming pared 1 base from V and 10 bases from J, leaving 8 bases between. DNA of the CDR3: TGTGCCAGTAGTATAGCATGGGGGGAGCAGTTCTTC. Residues: CASSIAWGEQFF.

This sequence joins TRBV5-1 and TRBJ1-6; possibly TRBD1 for D (6 bases). In germline, CDR1 is SGHRS, CDR2 YFSETQ. This CDR3 is 15 amino acids long. V was trimmed by 0 bases and J by 8 bases, leaving 12 bases between them. The CDR3 loop is CASSLDRVSDSPLHF. CDR3 DNA sequence: TGCGCCAGCAGCTTGGACAGGGTATCTGATTCACCCCTCCACTTT.

V usage is TRBV3-1 (or the pseudogene TRBV3-2) and J usage is TRBJ2-3, with 10 positions matching TRBD1. Germline V gene sequence: CDR1 LGHDT, CDR2 YNNKEL (reference sequence). This CDR3 has 15 residues. With 4 bases clipped from V and 3 bases from J, the junction kept 4 bases outside the gene matches. The CDR3 nucleotides read TGTGCCAGCAGCCCAGGACAGGGGGATACAGATACGCAGTATTTT. Translation gives CASSPGQGDTDTQYF.

The chain carries TRBV19 and TRBJ2-7; 10 nucleotides match TRBD1. Germline CDR1 is LNHDA and CDR2 is SQIVND (reference sequence). Trimming removed 5 bases from V and 1 base from J; junction bases left unmatched: 2. This CDR3 region has 14 residues. The CDR3 here is CASSGQGVSYEQYF. CDR3 in DNA: TGTGCCAGTAGTGGACAGGGGGTTTCCTACGAGCAGTACTTC.

J is TRBJ1-3 and V is TRBV21-1. TRBV21-1 is recorded as a pseudogene. CDR3 size: 16 residues. CDR3 in DNA: TGTGCCAGCAGCAAAGTACCTCAGGGAGCTGGAAACACCATATATTTT. Translation gives CASSKVPQGAGNTIYF.

The chain is built from TRBV12-5 and TRBJ2-1; no definite D call. The germline gives CDR1 LGHNT, CDR2 FRNRAP. The CDR3 spans 17 residues. V was pared by 4 bases and J by 2 bases, with 18 bases between. DNA for the CDR3: TGTGCTAGTGGTTGGGTCCCGGACGGATCGACCTACAATGAGCAGTTCTTC. Its protein product is CASGWVPDGSTYNEQFF.